The 26 T cell receptor beta chains below were found in one sample sequenced in a study of blood T cell repertoires in COVID-19. Produced via immunoSEQ multiplex PCR; TCRdb's table is partial and in-frame only. The sample records 78,000 or so clones, 80% to 90% being singletons. The source material was peripheral blood. These receptors originate from a woman aged 50 to 60 with acute or convalescent COVID-19.

V usage is TRBV28 and J usage is TRBJ1-6; 7 nucleotides agree with TRBD1. The germline CDR1 and CDR2 sequences are MDHEN and SYDVKM. This CDR3 region has 16 residues. The ends lost 5 bases at V and 9 bases at J; junction bases unmatched: 13. DNA of the CDR3: TGTGCCAGCAGTCTCCAACAGGGGTCCCTTGTTTCACCCCTCCACTTT. It encodes CASSLQQGSLVSPLHF.

CDR3 coding DNA: TGCAGCGTTGATTTTTACGGGACTGAAGCTTTCTTT. This codes for CSVDFYGTEAFF. The V gene is TRBV29-1, the J gene TRBJ1-1, with unresolved D. Trimming left V 3 bases short and J 5 bases short, with 10 bases between. The V gene's germline CDR1 is SQVTM and CDR2 ANQGSEA. This CDR3 region has 12 residues.

V is TRBV30 and J is TRBJ2-3, with D possibly TRBD2 on 6 matching bases. Deletions cut 7 bases from V and 0 bases from J, with 11 bases between. This CDR3 has 13 residues. The germline V gene has CDR1 GTSNPN and CDR2 SVGIG (reference sequence). The CDR3 DNA is TGTGCCTCCTCACGGGGGAGCACAGATACGCAGTATTTT. This sequence encodes CASSRGSTDTQYF. Using reference TRBV30 and TRBJ2-3 for the parts outside the CDR3, the full variable domain is SQTIHQWPATLVQPVGSPLSLECTVEGTSNPNLYWYRQAAGRGLQLLFYSVGIGQISSEVPQNLSASRPQDRQFILSSKKLLLSDSGFYLCASSRGSTDTQYFGPGTRLTVL.

The genes are TRBV11-1 and TRBJ2-2, with 9 bases aligning to TRBD1. This CDR3 is built from 16 residues. Losses at the gene ends were 1 base for V and 5 bases for J; bases not matched to a gene: 5. Germline CDR1 and CDR2: SGHAT and FQDESV (reference sequence). Here the CDR3 DNA reads TGTGCCAGCAGCTTAGTTGGGACAGGGATAACCGGGGAGCTGTTTTTT. Protein sequence: CASSLVGTGITGELFF. Full variable domain (rest looked up from reference TRBV11-1 and TRBJ2-2): EAEVAQSPRYKITEKSQAVAFWCDPISGHATLYWYRQILGQGPELLVQFQDESVVDDSQLPKDRFSAERLKGVDSTLKIQPAELGDSAMYLCASSLVGTGITGELFFGEGSRLTVL.

The chain is built from TRBV24-1 and TRBJ1-5, with D uncertain. Looked up from germline, CDR1 is KGHDR and CDR2 is SFDVKD. Trimming left V 2 bases short and J 11 bases short, with 15 bases between. There are 14 residues in the CDR3. Here the CDR3 reads CATSDSAGFGAQHF. The CDR3, as DNA: TGTGCCACCAGTGATTCAGCAGGCTTCGGGGCCCAGCATTTT.

CDR3 DNA: TGTGCCAGCAGCCCCTTCGGGGGTGAAGAGACCCAGTACTTC. This codes for CASSPFGGEETQYF. The chain couples TRBV7-9 to TRBJ2-5; D is possibly TRBD2 (6 bases). Trimming pared 5 bases from V and 3 bases from J, leaving 13 bases between. This CDR3 has 14 amino acids. CDR1 and CDR2 from the germline V gene are SEHNR and FQNEAQ (reference sequence). Full variable domain (rest looked up from reference TRBV7-9 and TRBJ2-5): DTGVSQNPRHKITKRGQNVTFRCDPISEHNRLYWYRQTLGQGPEFLTYFQNEAQLEKSRLLSDRFSAERPKGSFSTLEIQRTEQGDSAMYLCASSPFGGEETQYFGPGTRLLVL.

This sequence joins TRBV6-5 and TRBJ1-5; 7 bases match TRBD1. The germline gives CDR1 MNHEY, CDR2 SVGAGI. The CDR3 runs 14 residues. V shed 6 bases, J shed 4 bases, and the junction held 6 bases outside the gene matches. The CDR3: CASRLRRGNQPQHF. The DNA for the CDR3 is TGTGCCAGCAGGTTACGCAGGGGGAATCAGCCCCAGCATTTT.

V is TRBV5-1 and J is TRBJ1-1; 7 bases agree with TRBD1. V gave up 4 bases and J gave up 8 bases; unmatched junction bases: 5. The CDR3 loop spans 12 amino acids. Per the germline V gene, CDR1 is SGHRS and CDR2 is YFSETQ. CDR3 loop: CASSKGQNEAFF. The CDR3 DNA is TGCGCCAGCAGCAAGGGACAGAACGAAGCTTTCTTT. Full variable domain (missing parts from reference TRBV5-1 and TRBJ1-1): KAGVTQTPRYLIKTRGQQVTLSCSPISGHRSVSWYQQTPGQGLQFLFEYFSETQRNKGNFPGRFSGRQFSNSRSEMNVSTLELGDSALYLCASSKGQNEAFFGQGTRLTVV.

This clone has a single count. V and J are TRBV2 and TRBJ1-5; a possible D gene is TRBD1 (5 bases). The germline V gene encodes CDR1 SNHLY and CDR2 FYNNEI. CDR3 length: 15 amino acids. V lost 6 bases to trimming and J lost 3 bases, with 15 bases between them. The CDR3 bases are TGTGCCAGCAGGGATGGGGGGGGAAACAATCAGCCCCAGCATTTT. Its translation is CASRDGGGNNQPQHF. Complete variable domain (other parts from reference TRBV2 and TRBJ1-5): EPEVTQTPSHQVTQMGQEVILRCVPISNHLYFYWYRQILGQKVEFLVSFYNNEISEKSEIFDDQFSVERPDGSNFTLKIRSTKLEDSAMYFCASRDGGGNNQPQHFGDGTRLSIL.

This clone was detected a few times. This sequence joins TRBV7-2 and TRBJ2-5; 7 bases match TRBD2. The CDR3 is 15 amino acids. The V gene end was trimmed by 1 base and the J gene end by 4 bases; junction bases not matched to a gene: 6. CDR1 is SGHTA and CDR2 is FQGNSA in the germline V gene. The CDR3 is CASSLVGRSVETQYF. CDR3 DNA sequence: TGTGCCAGCAGCTTAGTCGGGAGGAGTGTAGAGACCCAGTACTTC.

The rearrangement links TRBV9 to TRBJ2-1; 11 bases match TRBD1. CDR3 length: 13 amino acids. Germline CDR1 and CDR2: SGDLS and YYNGEE. V dropped 6 bases and J dropped 6; count of bases not matched to a gene: 2. CDR3 nucleotide sequence: TGTGCCAGCAAGGGGACAGGGGGCAATGAGCAGTTCTTC. This gives the protein CASKGTGGNEQFF.

CDR3 region: CASSLGTGDEKLFF. In nucleotides, the CDR3 is TGCGCCAGCAGCTTGGGGACAGGGGATGAAAAACTGTTTTTT. The chain has TRBV4-3 and TRBJ1-4, with TRBD1 matching 10 bases. The CDR3 loop spans 14 amino acids. V shed 5 bases, J shed 6 bases, and the junction held 3 bases outside the gene matches. Per germline, CDR1 LGHNA and CDR2 YSLEER.

The chain carries TRBV7-3 and TRBJ2-5; 8 nucleotides align to TRBD1. V shed 4 bases, J shed 4 bases, and the junction held 8 bases outside the gene matches. Per the germline V gene, CDR1 is SGHTA and CDR2 is FQGTGA. The CDR3 spans 15 residues. The CDR3 region is CASSSNRGTAETQYF. The CDR3, as DNA: TGTGCCAGCAGCTCAAACAGGGGGACGGCAGAGACCCAGTACTTC.

V usage is TRBV15 and J usage is TRBJ1-5, with D perhaps matching TRBD1 (6 bases). The CDR3 spans 16 residues. Per the germline V gene, CDR1 is LNHNV and CDR2 is YYDKDF (reference sequence). V dropped 0 bases and J dropped 5 bases, with 14 bases sitting between them. The DNA of the CDR3 is TGTGCCACCAGCAGAGATCCGCAACAGGGTGATCAGCCCCAGCATTTT. Encoded protein: CATSRDPQQGDQPQHF.

In the case of this clone: Distinct nucleotide sequences in the sample also encode this CDR3. This rearrangement joins TRBV19 to TRBJ2-2; 11 bases agree with TRBD2. Trimming removed 7 bases from V and 5 bases from J; junction bases left unmatched: 12. The CDR3 loop spans 17 amino acids. Per the germline V gene, CDR1 is LNHDA and CDR2 is SQIVND (reference sequence). Here the CDR3 DNA reads TGTGCCAGTACTCCGGGACTAGCGGCAGGAGAAACCGGGGAGCTGTTTTTT. Protein product: CASTPGLAAGETGELFF.

The chain links TRBV28 to TRBJ1-5; a possible D gene is TRBD1 (6 bases). V gave up 5 bases and J gave up 7 bases, with 9 bases separating them. CDR1 MDHEN and CDR2 SYDVKM come from the germline V gene. The CDR3 runs 12 residues. CDR3 in amino acids: CASSLQGQPQHF. CDR3 nucleotide sequence: TGTGCCAGCAGTCTTCAGGGGCAGCCCCAGCATTTT.

The J gene is TRBJ1-2, the V gene TRBV6-5, with 9 bases lining up with TRBD1. V lost 5 bases to trimming and J lost 5 bases; unmatched junction nucleotides: 9. This CDR3 contains 15 residues. Germline V gene sequence: CDR1 MNHEY, CDR2 SVGAGI. The CDR3 nucleotides read TGTGCCAGCAGTCAAACCGGGACAGGGTTGTATGGCTACACCTTC. Protein: CASSQTGTGLYGYTF.

The chain joins TRBV7-9 to TRBJ1-1; 7 bases are a match to TRBD1. The CDR3 extends over 14 amino acids. J was trimmed by 7 bases and V by 1 base; bases with no gene match: 6. Germline V CDR1 and CDR2: SEHNR, FQNEAQ (reference sequence). The CDR3 region is CASSLEGQAFEAFF. The CDR3 nucleotides read TGTGCCAGCAGCTTAGAAGGACAGGCCTTTGAAGCTTTCTTT.

As concerns this clone: Within the sample, other DNA sequences also encode this same CDR3. The chain recombines TRBV6-1 with TRBJ2-7; D is uncertain. The CDR3 has 15 amino acids. The V and J ends lost 0 bases and 1 base respectively, with 10 bases between them. The V gene's germline CDR1 is MNHNS and CDR2 SASEGT. CDR3 sequence: CASSEAGDSSYEQYF. CDR3 nucleotide sequence: TGTGCCAGCAGTGAAGCAGGAGACTCTTCCTACGAGCAGTACTTC.

This chain links TRBV15 with TRBJ1-1, with TRBD1 as a possible D gene (6 bases). The germline gives CDR1 LNHNV, CDR2 YYDKDF (reference sequence). This CDR3 has 15 amino acids. V gave up 1 base and J gave up 0 bases, with 9 bases separating them. CDR3 nucleotides: TGTGCCACCAGCAGAGGGACAGCCATGAACACTGAAGCTTTCTTT. As protein: CATSRGTAMNTEAFF.

This clone has a handful of counts. The chain uses TRBV19 and TRBJ1-3; the match to TRBD1 covers 8 bases. In germline, CDR1 is LNHDA, CDR2 SQIVND (reference sequence). The V segment lost 3 bases and the J segment 4 bases; nucleotides outside the gene matches: 5. The CDR3 spans 15 residues. The CDR3 DNA follows: TGTGCCAGTAGTATGACAGGGGCCTTCGGAAACACCATATATTTT. Protein sequence: CASSMTGAFGNTIYF.

This chain connects TRBV6-5 to TRBJ1-1; no clear D. Trimming removed 7 bases from V and 7 bases from J, with 10 bases in between. This CDR3 has 11 amino acids. The germline CDR1 and CDR2 sequences are MNHEY and SVGAGI. CDR3 in amino acids: CASNDGLEAFF. The DNA for the CDR3 is TGTGCCAGCAACGACGGACTTGAAGCTTTCTTT.

The chain employs TRBV4-1 and TRBJ1-1; perhaps TRBD1 as D (6 bases). Per the germline V gene, CDR1 is MGHRA and CDR2 is YSYEKL. This CDR3 is 15 amino acids long. The V end was cut by 0 bases, the J end by 4 bases, with 12 bases between. The CDR3 sequence: CASSQDQGRPTEAFF. In nucleotides, the CDR3 is TGCGCCAGCAGCCAAGATCAGGGGAGACCCACTGAAGCTTTCTTT.

The chain is built from TRBV5-1 and TRBJ1-6; possibly TRBD1 for D (5 bases). The CDR3 length is 17 residues. With 0 bases removed from V and 10 bases from J, the gap between germline ends came to 20 bases. The germline gives CDR1 SGHRS, CDR2 YFSETQ. The CDR3 sequence: CASSLEPQGQRASPLHF. The DNA for the CDR3 is TGCGCCAGCAGCTTGGAACCGCAGGGCCAACGAGCCTCACCCCTCCACTTT.

The V gene is TRBV19, the J gene TRBJ2-3; weak D call: TRBD2 (5 bases). Germline values: CDR1 LNHDA, CDR2 SQIVND (reference sequence). V lost 3 bases and J 2 bases, leaving 12 bases between the germline ends. The CDR3 totals 15 residues. The CDR3 protein is CASSIRGLATDTQYF. Written as DNA, the CDR3 is TGTGCCAGTAGTATCCGGGGTCTCGCCACAGATACGCAGTATTTT.

This chain uses TRBV29-1 with TRBJ1-2; D not certain. V was trimmed by 1 base and J by 6 bases, leaving 6 bases between them. This CDR3 spans 11 amino acids. Germline V gives CDR1 SQVTM, CDR2 ANQGSEA. For the CDR3, the DNA is TGCAGCGTTGAAGTTTTCAATGGCTACACCTTC. Protein sequence: CSVEVFNGYTF. Full variable domain (remainder filled in from reference TRBV29-1 and TRBJ1-2): SAVISQKPSRDICQRGTSLTIQCQVDSQVTMMFWYRQQPGQSLTLIATANQGSEATYESGFVIDKFPISRPNLTFSTLTVSNMSPEDSSIYLCSVEVFNGYTFGSGTRLTVV.